This paragraph covers one TCR beta chain sequence. The antigen this receptor binds is unknown. No quality values exist for individual bases; no much larger clone is one base distant. These data originate in a study of PD-L1 blockade in urothelial cancer (dated by TCRdb to the late 2010s). At the level of the whole study: All patients started therapy around 2014 and received atezolizumab 1,200 mg intravenously every 3 weeks. About 90% of the roughly 30 patients were identified as males with urothelial cancer of bladder origin, and a prior smoking history was reported by 18 of 29 patients. An ECOG performance status of 0 or 1 was recorded for the patients, and 0 to 3 prior chemotherapy regimens had been received by the patients. Blood samples were analyzed 3 weeks after the start of treatment (second dose) and 6 weeks after the start of treatment. Blood samples gave median yields of about 150,000 T cells and 83,000 or so unique TCRs, along with a median clonality of roughly 0.08. The study, an exploratory multi-omic analysis, examined somatic, immune and clinical correlates of response to PD-L1 blockade with atezolizumab in urothelial cancer. TCR sequencing covered pretreatment tumor samples and matched, serially collected peripheral blood taken before and after atezolizumab treatment. Durable clinical benefit was defined as a progression-free survival longer than 6 months, and TCR features were additionally tested against progression-free survival and overall survival. In the same patients, pretreatment tumors underwent whole exome sequencing and RNA sequencing in addition to TCR sequencing. Durable clinical benefit was achieved by nine patients and was not achieved by 20 patients. Under 30 patients had pretreatment blood TCR-seq, about 25 had at least one posttreatment blood collection, and about 25 had tumor TCR-seq.

The cohort comprised fewer than 35 patients with locally advanced or metastatic urothelial carcinoma treated at Memorial Sloan Kettering on a trial protocol. Peripheral blood mononuclear cells were collected pretreatment and during treatment, at between 1 and 8 total time points per patient. The Qiagen DNeasy Blood extraction kit was used to purify genomic DNA from total PBMCs and from tumor samples. PBMCs were collected pretreatment and during treatment, and were isolated and stored as previously described. CDR1 is given as SGDLS and CDR2 as YYNGEE, both from the germline V gene. The CDR3 covers 14 residues, taking in both the cysteine and the phenylalanine. The read is trimmed to its CDR3 DNA, 42 bases read in frame from base 1. Deletion took 0 bases off V and 5 bases off J, with a span of 9 bases between the germline ends. The full study reports these points: Greater expansion of tumor-associated TCR clones in peripheral blood 3 weeks after the start of treatment was observed in patients with durable benefit (n of about 20, p = 0.022). Improved progression-free and overall survival was associated with having pretreatment peripheral blood TCR clonality below the median. Because of the small sample size (n ≈ 29) and the many exploratory analyses performed, the results are intended to be regarded as hypothesis-generating.

Synthetic TCR analog templates were spiked into each PCR so that absolute template abundance could be estimated from read counts. The immunoSEQ assay was used to amplify TCRbeta CDR3 regions from genomic DNA with bias-controlled V and J gene primers. Sequencing of rearranged TCRbeta segments was performed at approximately 20X coverage. The authors processed their data as follows. Sequencing errors were corrected by clustering and CDR3s were annotated against IMGT to assign V, D and J genes. Out-of-frame and stop-codon sequences were excluded, and only productive TCRbeta rearrangements were used in downstream analyses. To compute clonality, Shannon entropy was normalized by the log of the number of unique productive sequences and then subtracted from one. Fisher's exact test with Benjamini-Hochberg correction, using a cutoff of adjusted p below 0.01, was how clones that differed between time points or between blood and tumor were identified. TCRdb obtained this table from immuneACCESS and retained in-frame rearrangements with V and J assigned. These tables miss some clones; where compared with another copy, unresolved V genes account for less than half of the shortfall, and the remainder is unexplained. V and J calls and clone size come straight from that table; D and trimming were deduced from the DNA. Recorded for this sample are tens of thousands of clones; just over 85% of them occurred a single time. The biggest ten clones account for 3.7% of the sample.

This clonotype was sampled from a man in his forties or fifties with urothelial cancer. Here the chain combines TRBV9 and TRBJ1-3; the D region possibly corresponds to TRBD1 (6 bases align). The sequenced sample was PBMCs, obtained around atezolizumab (anti-PD-L1) treatment. This receptor has the CDR3 CASSVEGDRNTIYF. The DNA is TGTGCCAGCAGCGTAGAGGGGGACCGAAACACCATATATTTT.